A selection of T cell receptor beta chains follows, all from one sample in a study of technical replicates of blood from a handful of donors. Here immunoSEQ multiplex PCR was the method, and the copy in TCRdb shows in-frame clones only, minus some. The table lists about 95,000 clones, approximately 95% of them singletons. Specimen: T cells isolated from PBMCs. Receptors were obtained from a human donor in good health. CDR3s include the opening cysteine and the closing phenylalanine or tryptophan. The order of the fields is clone size, D gene, J gene, V gene, CDR3 DNA, CDR3 protein. D genes are given only for firm matches. Clone size appears in some rows only: once, few, many, or a class for an expanded clone.

clone size: NA
D gene: NA
J gene: TRBJ2-1
V gene: TRBV4-3
CDR3 DNA: TGCGCCAGCAGCCAAGATTGGAGAGGATCCTACAATGAGCAGTTCTTC
CDR3 protein: CASSQDWRGSYNEQFF

clone size: NA
D gene: TRBD1
J gene: TRBJ1-1
V gene: TRBV7-2
CDR3 DNA: TGTGCCAGCAGCCCTAGGACAGGGGCGGACACTGAAGCTTTCTTT
CDR3 protein: CASSPRTGADTEAFF

clone size: NA
D gene: NA
J gene: TRBJ2-7
V gene: TRBV10-1
CDR3 DNA: TGCGCCATAAGCCATGGACTGACGGGAGCCCGCCTCGTCTACGAGCAGTACTTC
CDR3 protein: CAISHGLTGARLVYEQYF

clone size: NA
D gene: NA
J gene: TRBJ1-5
V gene: TRBV6-5
CDR3 DNA: TGTGCCAGCACCCCTGGCAGCAATCAGCCCCAGCATTTT
CDR3 protein: CASTPGSNQPQHF

clone size: NA
D gene: NA
J gene: TRBJ2-6
V gene: TRBV27
CDR3 DNA: TGTGCCAGCAGTGAGGTTTCTGGGGCCAACGTCCTGACTTTC
CDR3 protein: CASSEVSGANVLTF

clone size: NA
D gene: TRBD2
J gene: TRBJ2-7
V gene: TRBV2
CDR3 DNA: TGTGCCAGCAGTGTTCTGAGCGGGAGTGACGAGCAGTACTTC
CDR3 protein: CASSVLSGSDEQYF

clone size: NA
D gene: NA
J gene: TRBJ1-1
V gene: TRBV19
CDR3 DNA: TGTGCCAGTAGCTACGTGTTGAACACTGAAGCTTTCTTT
CDR3 protein: CASSYVLNTEAFF

clone size: NA
D gene: NA
J gene: TRBJ2-7
V gene: TRBV4-3
CDR3 DNA: TGCGCCAGCAGCCAAGGTTACAGGTACGAGCAGTACTTC
CDR3 protein: CASSQGYRYEQYF

clone size: NA
D gene: NA
J gene: TRBJ2-1
V gene: TRBV6-1
CDR3 DNA: TGTGCCAGCAGTGTTTATTTCAATGAGCAGTTCTTC
CDR3 protein: CASSVYFNEQFF

clone size: NA
D gene: NA
J gene: TRBJ1-1
V gene: TRBV2
CDR3 DNA: TGTGCCAGCACGTTAGATATGAACACTGAAGCTTTCTTT
CDR3 protein: CASTLDMNTEAFF

clone size: NA
D gene: NA
J gene: TRBJ1-2
V gene: TRBV21-1
CDR3 DNA: TGTGCCAGCAGCAAAGACAGGGGCTATGGCTACACCTTC
CDR3 protein: CASSKDRGYGYTF

clone size: NA
D gene: NA
J gene: TRBJ1-1
V gene: TRBV27
CDR3 DNA: TGTGCCAGCAGTTCCCTCTTCGAGCCTAACACTGAAGCTTTCTTT
CDR3 protein: CASSSLFEPNTEAFF

clone size: NA
D gene: TRBD2
J gene: TRBJ2-2
V gene: TRBV2
CDR3 DNA: TGTGCCAGCAGTCCCGGGACTAGTTTCCTAGGGCACACCGGGGAGCTGTTTTTT
CDR3 protein: CASSPGTSFLGHTGELFF

clone size: once
D gene: NA
J gene: TRBJ2-2
V gene: TRBV4-3
CDR3 DNA: TGCGCCAGCAGCCAAGGGCAGGGGCCCCCCGGGGAGCTGTTTTTT
CDR3 protein: CASSQGQGPPGELFF

clone size: NA
D gene: NA
J gene: TRBJ1-2
V gene: TRBV6-1
CDR3 DNA: TGTGCCAGCAGTGAAGGGGGGAGGGCAGGATTTTATGGCTACACCTTC
CDR3 protein: CASSEGGRAGFYGYTF

clone size: NA
D gene: TRBD2
J gene: TRBJ2-1
V gene: TRBV30
CDR3 DNA: TGTGCCTGGAGGAAAACCGGGACTAGCGGGCCGACTGAGTTCTTC
CDR3 protein: CAWRKTGTSGPTEFF

clone size: NA
D gene: NA
J gene: TRBJ1-1
V gene: TRBV5-4
CDR3 DNA: TGTGCCAGCAGCTTGACAGCGAACACTGAAGCTTTCTTT
CDR3 protein: CASSLTANTEAFF

clone size: NA
D gene: NA
J gene: TRBJ1-2
V gene: TRBV6-1
CDR3 DNA: TGTGCCAGCAGTGAAGTCGTCAGGGCCTTCTATGGCTACACCTTC
CDR3 protein: CASSEVVRAFYGYTF

clone size: NA
D gene: NA
J gene: TRBJ1-1
V gene: TRBV9
CDR3 DNA: TGTGCCAGCAGCGTGGGGCAGGGCGTCACTGAAGCTTTCTTT
CDR3 protein: CASSVGQGVTEAFF

clone size: NA
D gene: NA
J gene: TRBJ2-7
V gene: TRBV2
CDR3 DNA: TGTGCCAGCAGTCGGACTTCGGGGAACGAGCAGTACTTC
CDR3 protein: CASSRTSGNEQYF

clone size: NA
D gene: TRBD1
J gene: TRBJ2-7
V gene: TRBV6-5
CDR3 DNA: TGTGCCAGCAGTGTCCGGGACAGCATATACGAGCAGTACTTC
CDR3 protein: CASSVRDSIYEQYF

clone size: NA
D gene: TRBD1
J gene: TRBJ1-2
V gene: TRBV29-1
CDR3 DNA: TGCAGCGTTCAGACAGGGGGAGTCCGCTACACCTTC
CDR3 protein: CSVQTGGVRYTF

clone size: NA
D gene: NA
J gene: TRBJ2-3
V gene: TRBV4-1
CDR3 DNA: TGCGCCAGCAGCCAAGTCCGGGGCCGGGGAGGAACAGATACGCAGTATTTT
CDR3 protein: CASSQVRGRGGTDTQYF

clone size: NA
D gene: TRBD1
J gene: TRBJ2-7
V gene: TRBV4-3
CDR3 DNA: TGCGCCAGCAGCCAAGAGGGGGACAGGGACCCCTACGAGCAGTACTTC
CDR3 protein: CASSQEGDRDPYEQYF

clone size: once
D gene: NA
J gene: TRBJ2-1
V gene: TRBV6-4
CDR3 DNA: TGTGCCAGCAGTGAGTTGGGGACTCCCAACTACAATGAGCAGTTCTTC
CDR3 protein: CASSELGTPNYNEQFF

clone size: NA
D gene: TRBD2
J gene: TRBJ2-3
V gene: TRBV11-2
CDR3 DNA: TGTGCCAGCAGCTTACAAGGACTAGCGGGAGCGGATACGCAGTATTTT
CDR3 protein: CASSLQGLAGADTQYF

clone size: few
D gene: NA
J gene: TRBJ1-1
V gene: TRBV7-7
CDR3 DNA: TGTGCTAGCAGCCTCGGGGAGAACACTGAAGCTTTCTTT
CDR3 protein: CASSLGENTEAFF

clone size: NA
D gene: NA
J gene: TRBJ2-7
V gene: TRBV6-1
CDR3 DNA: TGTGCCAGCAGTGAAGTGGGGGCGGGAGAGTGGTTAACCTACGAGCAGTACTTC
CDR3 protein: CASSEVGAGEWLTYEQYF

clone size: NA
D gene: TRBD1
J gene: TRBJ2-2
V gene: TRBV2
CDR3 DNA: TGTGCCAGCACCCGGGACAGGGCGAACACCGGGGAGCTGTTTTTT
CDR3 protein: CASTRDRANTGELFF

clone size: once
D gene: NA
J gene: TRBJ2-7
V gene: TRBV9
CDR3 DNA: TGTGCCAGCAGCGTACAACACAGCTCCTACGAGCAGTACTTC
CDR3 protein: CASSVQHSSYEQYF

clone size: NA
D gene: TRBD1
J gene: TRBJ2-1
V gene: TRBV15
CDR3 DNA: TGTGCCACCAGCAGAGGGGACAGGGAAGCCTACAATGAGCAGTTCTTC
CDR3 protein: CATSRGDREAYNEQFF

clone size: NA
D gene: NA
J gene: TRBJ2-2
V gene: TRBV2
CDR3 DNA: TGTGCCAGCAGTGAAGCTCGGGCCGGGGAGCTGTTTTTT
CDR3 protein: CASSEARAGELFF

clone size: NA
D gene: NA
J gene: TRBJ1-2
V gene: TRBV9
CDR3 DNA: TGTGCCAGCAGCGCGGAAGGAGGAGGCTACACCTTC
CDR3 protein: CASSAEGGGYTF

clone size: NA
D gene: TRBD1
J gene: TRBJ2-2
V gene: TRBV7-3
CDR3 DNA: TGTGCCAGCAGCCCAGGACAGGGGAGGGCCGGGGAGCTGTTTTTT
CDR3 protein: CASSPGQGRAGELFF

clone size: NA
D gene: TRBD1
J gene: TRBJ1-4
V gene: TRBV27
CDR3 DNA: TGTGCCAGCAGTTTCTGGCAGGGGGCAAGTGAAAAACTGTTTTTT
CDR3 protein: CASSFWQGASEKLFF

clone size: NA
D gene: NA
J gene: TRBJ1-4
V gene: TRBV25-1
CDR3 DNA: TGTGCCAGCGGGTTGGCGGGAAAACTGTTTTTT
CDR3 protein: CASGLAGKLFF

clone size: NA
D gene: NA
J gene: TRBJ2-3
V gene: TRBV11-2
CDR3 DNA: TGTGCCAGCAGCTTTATGGAGGGTACGCAGTATTTT
CDR3 protein: CASSFMEGTQYF

clone size: NA
D gene: NA
J gene: TRBJ1-3
V gene: TRBV9
CDR3 DNA: TGTGCCAGCAGCGTAGGAGGAGTTGCTGGAAACACCATATATTTT
CDR3 protein: CASSVGGVAGNTIYF

clone size: NA
D gene: TRBD2
J gene: TRBJ2-7
V gene: TRBV7-9
CDR3 DNA: TGTGCCAGCAGCGCCCCGGGACTAGCGGATTCCTACGAGCAGTACTTC
CDR3 protein: CASSAPGLADSYEQYF

clone size: NA
D gene: TRBD1
J gene: TRBJ2-3
V gene: TRBV30
CDR3 DNA: TGTGCCTGGGGGACAGCTAGCACAGATACGCAGTATTTT
CDR3 protein: CAWGTASTDTQYF

clone size: NA
D gene: NA
J gene: TRBJ2-5
V gene: TRBV5-6
CDR3 DNA: TGTGCCAGCAGCCTACAGACGCAAAAAGAGACCCAGTACTTC
CDR3 protein: CASSLQTQKETQYF

clone size: NA
D gene: TRBD1
J gene: TRBJ2-1
V gene: TRBV11-3
CDR3 DNA: TGTGCCAGCAGCTCCCGGACAGGTTACAATGAGCAGTTCTTC
CDR3 protein: CASSSRTGYNEQFF

clone size: NA
D gene: TRBD1
J gene: TRBJ2-7
V gene: TRBV7-9
CDR3 DNA: TGTGCCAGCAGCTTAGGGACAGGGCGTTACGAGCAGTACTTC
CDR3 protein: CASSLGTGRYEQYF

clone size: NA
D gene: NA
J gene: TRBJ2-7
V gene: TRBV9
CDR3 DNA: TGTGCCAGCAGCGTAGGTCGGGGGGCCCCCTCCTACGAGCAGTACTTC
CDR3 protein: CASSVGRGAPSYEQYF

clone size: NA
D gene: NA
J gene: TRBJ1-2
V gene: TRBV29-1
CDR3 DNA: TGCAGCGTTGACAGGGGTTATGATGGCTACACCTTC
CDR3 protein: CSVDRGYDGYTF

clone size: once
D gene: TRBD1
J gene: TRBJ2-3
V gene: TRBV7-3
CDR3 DNA: TGTGCCAGCAGCATGACAGGGGATACGCAGTATTTT
CDR3 protein: CASSMTGDTQYF

clone size: NA
D gene: NA
J gene: TRBJ2-3
V gene: TRBV15
CDR3 DNA: TGTGCCACCAGCAGAGGAACAGGTACGACTAGCACAGATACGCAGTATTTT
CDR3 protein: CATSRGTGTTSTDTQYF